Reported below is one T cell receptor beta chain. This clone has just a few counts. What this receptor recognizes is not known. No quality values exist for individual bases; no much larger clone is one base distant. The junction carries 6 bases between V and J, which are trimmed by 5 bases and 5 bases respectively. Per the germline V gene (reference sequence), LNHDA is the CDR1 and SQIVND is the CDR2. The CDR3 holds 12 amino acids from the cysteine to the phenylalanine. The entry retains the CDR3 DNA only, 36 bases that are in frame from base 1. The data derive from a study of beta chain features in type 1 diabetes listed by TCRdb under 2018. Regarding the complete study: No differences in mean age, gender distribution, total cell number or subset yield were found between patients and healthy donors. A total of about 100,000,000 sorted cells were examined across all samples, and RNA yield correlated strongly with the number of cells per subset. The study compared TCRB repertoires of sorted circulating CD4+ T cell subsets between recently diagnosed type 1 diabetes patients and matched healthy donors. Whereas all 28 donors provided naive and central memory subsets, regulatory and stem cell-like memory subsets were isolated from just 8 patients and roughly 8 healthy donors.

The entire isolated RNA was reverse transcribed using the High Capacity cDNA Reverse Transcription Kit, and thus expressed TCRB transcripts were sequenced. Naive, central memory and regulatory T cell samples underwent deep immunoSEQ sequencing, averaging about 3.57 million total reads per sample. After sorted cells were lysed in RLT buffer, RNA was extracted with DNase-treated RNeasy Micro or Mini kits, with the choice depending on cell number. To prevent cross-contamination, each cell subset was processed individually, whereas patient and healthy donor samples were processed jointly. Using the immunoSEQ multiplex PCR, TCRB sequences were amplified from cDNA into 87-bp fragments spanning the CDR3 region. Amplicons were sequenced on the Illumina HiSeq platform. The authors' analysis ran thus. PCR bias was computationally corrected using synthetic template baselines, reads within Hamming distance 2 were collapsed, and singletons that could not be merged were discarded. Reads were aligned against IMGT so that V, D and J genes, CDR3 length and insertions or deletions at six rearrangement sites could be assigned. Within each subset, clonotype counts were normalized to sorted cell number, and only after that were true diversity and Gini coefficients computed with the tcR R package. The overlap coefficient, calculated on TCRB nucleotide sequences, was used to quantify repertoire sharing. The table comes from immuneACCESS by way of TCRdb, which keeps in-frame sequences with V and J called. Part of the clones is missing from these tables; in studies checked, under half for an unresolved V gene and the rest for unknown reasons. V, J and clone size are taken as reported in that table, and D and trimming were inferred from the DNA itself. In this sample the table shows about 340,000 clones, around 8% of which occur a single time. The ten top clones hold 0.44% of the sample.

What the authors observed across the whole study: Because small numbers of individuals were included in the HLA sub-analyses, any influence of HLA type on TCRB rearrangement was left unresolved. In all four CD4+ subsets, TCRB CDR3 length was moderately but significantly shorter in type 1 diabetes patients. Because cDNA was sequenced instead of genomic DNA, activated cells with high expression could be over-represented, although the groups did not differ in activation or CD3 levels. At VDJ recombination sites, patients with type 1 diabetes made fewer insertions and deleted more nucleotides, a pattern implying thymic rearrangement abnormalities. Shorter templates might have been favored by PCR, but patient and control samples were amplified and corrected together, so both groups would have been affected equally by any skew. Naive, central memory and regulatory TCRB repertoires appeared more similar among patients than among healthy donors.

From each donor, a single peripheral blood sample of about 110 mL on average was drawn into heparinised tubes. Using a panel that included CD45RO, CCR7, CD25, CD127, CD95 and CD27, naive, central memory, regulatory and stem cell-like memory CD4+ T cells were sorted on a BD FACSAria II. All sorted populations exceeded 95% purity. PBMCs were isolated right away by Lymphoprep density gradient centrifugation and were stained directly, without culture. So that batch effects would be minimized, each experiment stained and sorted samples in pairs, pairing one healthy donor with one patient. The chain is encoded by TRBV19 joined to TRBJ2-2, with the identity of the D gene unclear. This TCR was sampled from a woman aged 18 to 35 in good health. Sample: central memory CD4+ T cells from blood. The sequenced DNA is TGTGCCAGTAGTCATGCGACCGGGGAGCTGTTTTTT. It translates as CASSHATGELFF.